The entry below gives a single T cell receptor (beta chain) sequence along with its context. This clone's antigen is unknown. No base qualities exist here, and no much larger clone lies one base off it. This sample is drawn from a study of blood T cell repertoires in COVID-19 (dated by TCRdb to 2018 to 2020). Regarding the research as a whole: Collaborator samples came from the United States, Italy and Spain and covered acute and convalescent phases of COVID-19. Samples were obtained from the ongoing ImmuneRACE study (first 160 participants) and from 1,200 or so subjects provided by 6 global collaborators. Where available, HLA class I and class II types were obtained from metadata supplied by the sample provider rather than from assay-based typing. The dataset comprised deeply sampled blood TCRbeta repertoires from subjects exposed to, actively infected with, or recovered from COVID-19. The sample metadata nearly always contained a de-identified subject ID, COVID-19 status, age in years and sex. The repertoires were made available in a free public database intended to serve as a resource for research on the immune response to SARS-CoV-2. The prospective study material was composed of cDNA or gDNA derived from T cells, B-cell-depleted T cells, or PBMCs. The study at large found these results: The quantity of clinical and demographic metadata differed by source and by participant and was supplied without curation.

Samples from volunteer blood donors who had recovered from COVID-19 were contributed by a second Seattle source. Collaborating institutions collected whole blood in K2EDTA tubes following their own protocols. For TCRbeta analysis, collaborator samples were shipped as frozen whole blood, as isolated PBMCs, or as DNA extracted from either sample type. Germline trimming: 4 bases from V, 10 bases from J; junction bases outside gene matches: 9. From the germline V gene (reference sequence), CDR1 is MNHNY and CDR2 is SVGAGI. Spanning cysteine to phenylalanine, the CDR3 consists of 14 amino acids. Of all the DNA, just the CDR3 is kept, 42 bases in frame from base 1. TCRbeta CDR3 regions were amplified from genomic DNA using the immunoSEQ Assay, a bias-controlled multiplex PCR. In the paper's pipeline: The number of nucleated cells in each sample was estimated from the amplification of reference gene primers within the assay. To quantify the absolute abundance of each unique TCRbeta CDR3 rearrangement, sequence reads were collapsed and filtered. For each sample, productive Simpson clonality was calculated as the square root of Simpson's diversity index over productive rearrangements. TCRdb limited this immuneACCESS table to in-frame rearrangements with V and J called. A share of clones is missing; checked studies link under half to unresolved V genes, and the rest is unexplained. That table supplies the V and J calls and clone size; D and trimming were determined from the DNA. Within this sample are a few hundred thousand clones, with around four fifths of them counted one time only. 4.6% of the sample is taken by the ten largest.

This clonotype was sampled from a man in his 60s who had recovered from COVID-19. The chain links TRBV6-6 with TRBJ1-4; TRBD1 fits 7 bases in the junction. The specimen was peripheral blood. The CDR3 reads CASSSRTGRVKLFF. The nucleotide sequence reads as follows: TGTGCCAGCAGTTCTCGGACAGGACGGGTAAAACTGTTTTTT.